A single sample gave rise to the 5 T cell receptor beta chains below, sequenced in a study of blood T cell repertoires in COVID-19. Assay: immunoSEQ multiplex PCR; the TCRdb copy retains only in-frame clones and omits some. This table holds 200,000 to 300,000 clones, about 90% found once. The specimen was peripheral blood. These receptors were collected from a woman between 40 and 50 years old with acute or convalescent COVID-19.

The chain links TRBV19 to TRBJ1-6; D is unresolved. Germline loops: CDR1 LNHDA, CDR2 SQIVND (reference sequence). The length of the CDR3 is 14 residues. Trimming left V 7 bases short and J 0 bases short, with 7 bases between. The DNA of the CDR3 is TGTGCCAGTAACGAGAACTCCTATAATTCACCCCTCCACTTT. Encoded protein: CASNENSYNSPLHF.

The chain employs TRBV12-3 or TRBV12-4 and TRBJ1-1; 7 bases line up with TRBD1. The CDR3 spans 13 residues. Unmatched junction bases numbered 8, after V lost 7 bases and J lost 6 bases. The CDR3 bases are TGTGCCAGCACACAAGGGACAGCCCCTGAAGCTTTCTTT. Protein product: CASTQGTAPEAFF.

This chain links TRBV7-6 with TRBJ2-1; 9 bases align to TRBD2. From germline, CDR1 is SGHVS and CDR2 FNYEAQ. This CDR3 spans 16 amino acids. V shed 5 bases and J 6 bases; nucleotides not matched to a gene: 11. The CDR3 DNA sequence: TGTGCCAGCAGCCAAGGATATCTGCGGGGGGGCAATGAGCAGTTCTTC. It encodes CASSQGYLRGGNEQFF.

This clone turned up a few times. The rearrangement links TRBV3-1 (or the pseudogene TRBV3-2) to TRBJ2-3; 8 nucleotides line up with TRBD2. The ends lost 4 bases at V and 0 bases at J; junction bases unmatched: 18. In germline, CDR1 is LGHDT, CDR2 YNNKEL (reference sequence). This CDR3 comprises 20 residues. CDR3 sequence: CASSLSGGGGPPSSTDTQYF. The CDR3 DNA follows: TGTGCCAGCAGCCTCTCCGGGGGCGGGGGGCCCCCCTCTAGCACAGATACGCAGTATTTT.

The rearrangement joins TRBV2 to TRBJ1-5, with 8 nucleotides matching TRBD1. The V gene's germline CDR1 is SNHLY and CDR2 FYNNEI. Losses at the gene ends were 7 bases for V and 4 bases for J; bases not matched to a gene: 3. The CDR3 is made up of 13 amino acids. CDR3 in amino acids: CASKQGVNQPQHF. CDR3 DNA: TGTGCCAGCAAACAGGGGGTTAATCAGCCCCAGCATTTT.